This T cell receptor beta chain was recovered during a study of blood T cell repertoires in COVID-19. The V gene lost 7 bases and the J gene lost 13 bases, with 19 bases spanning the gap. The CDR3 covers 12 residues. As handled by the study authors: Estimation of nucleated cell counts relied on the amplification of reference gene primers. TCRdb's table, derived via immunoSEQ multiplex PCR, lists solely in-frame clones and lacks some. The V and J calls and clone size were taken over from that table, and D and trimming were inferred from the DNA. The sample has about 240,000 clones, 75% to 90% seen once.

Sequenced: peripheral blood. V usage is TRBV12-3 or TRBV12-4 and J usage is TRBJ1-1, with D possibly matching TRBD1 (5 bases). This clonotype was obtained from a man between 60 and 75 years old who had recovered from COVID-19. The CDR3 nucleotides read TGTGCCAGCACCTTCAAGGGACTCGGGGTTTTCTTT. Its protein product is CASTFKGLGVFF.